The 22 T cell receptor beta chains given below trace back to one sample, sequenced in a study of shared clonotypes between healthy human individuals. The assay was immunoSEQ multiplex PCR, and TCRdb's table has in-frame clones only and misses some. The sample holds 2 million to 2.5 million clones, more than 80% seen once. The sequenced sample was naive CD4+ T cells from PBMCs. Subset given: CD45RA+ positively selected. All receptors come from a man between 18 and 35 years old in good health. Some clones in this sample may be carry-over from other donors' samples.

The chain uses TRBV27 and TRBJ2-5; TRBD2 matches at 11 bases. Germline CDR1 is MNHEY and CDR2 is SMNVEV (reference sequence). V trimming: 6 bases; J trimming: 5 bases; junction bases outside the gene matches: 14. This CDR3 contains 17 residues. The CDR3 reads CASRTSGNVITTETQYF. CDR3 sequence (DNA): TGTGCCAGCAGGACTAGCGGGAACGTAATTACTACGGAGACCCAGTACTTC.

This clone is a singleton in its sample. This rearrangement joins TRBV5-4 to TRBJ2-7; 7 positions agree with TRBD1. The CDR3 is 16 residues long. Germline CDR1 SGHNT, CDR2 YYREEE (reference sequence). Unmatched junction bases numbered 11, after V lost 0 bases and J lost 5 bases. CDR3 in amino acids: CASSLGLWQGVDEQYF. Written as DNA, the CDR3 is TGTGCCAGCAGCTTGGGGTTGTGGCAGGGGGTCGACGAGCAGTACTTC.

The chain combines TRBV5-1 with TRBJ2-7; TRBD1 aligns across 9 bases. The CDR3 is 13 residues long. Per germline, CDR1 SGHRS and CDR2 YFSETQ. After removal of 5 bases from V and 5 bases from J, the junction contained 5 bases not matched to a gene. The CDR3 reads CASRAQGAHEQYF. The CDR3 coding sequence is TGCGCCAGCAGGGCACAGGGGGCCCACGAGCAGTACTTC.

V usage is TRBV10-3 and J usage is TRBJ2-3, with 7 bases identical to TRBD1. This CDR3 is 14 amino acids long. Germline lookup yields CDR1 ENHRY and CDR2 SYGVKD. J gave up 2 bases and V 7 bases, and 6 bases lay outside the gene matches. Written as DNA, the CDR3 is TGTGCCATCAAGGGTACAGGGGCCACAGATACGCAGTATTTT. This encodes CAIKGTGATDTQYF.

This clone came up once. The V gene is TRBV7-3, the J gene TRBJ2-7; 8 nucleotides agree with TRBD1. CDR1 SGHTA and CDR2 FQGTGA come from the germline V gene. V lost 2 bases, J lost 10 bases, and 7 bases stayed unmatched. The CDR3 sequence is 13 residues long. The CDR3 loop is CASSLSPTGVQYF. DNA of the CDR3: TGTGCCAGCAGCTTATCACCGACAGGGGTTCAGTACTTC.

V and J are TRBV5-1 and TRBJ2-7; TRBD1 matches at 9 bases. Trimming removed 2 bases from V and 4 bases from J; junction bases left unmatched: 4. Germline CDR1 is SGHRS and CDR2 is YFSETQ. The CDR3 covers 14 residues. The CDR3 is CASSLQGAGYEQYF. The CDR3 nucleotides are TGCGCCAGCAGCTTACAGGGGGCCGGGTACGAGCAGTACTTC.

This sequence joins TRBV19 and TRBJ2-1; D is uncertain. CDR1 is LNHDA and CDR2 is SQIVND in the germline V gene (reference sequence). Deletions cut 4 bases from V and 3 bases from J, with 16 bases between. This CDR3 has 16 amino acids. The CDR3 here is CASSRTGFGIYNEQFF. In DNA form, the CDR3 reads TGTGCCAGTAGTAGAACGGGTTTTGGTATCTACAATGAGCAGTTCTTC.

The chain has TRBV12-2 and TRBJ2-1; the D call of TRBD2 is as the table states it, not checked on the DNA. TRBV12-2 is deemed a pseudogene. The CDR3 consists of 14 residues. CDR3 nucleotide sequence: TGTGCAAGTCGCACTAGCGGGAGTCCGGGTGAGCAGTTCTTC. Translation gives CASRTSGSPGEQFF.

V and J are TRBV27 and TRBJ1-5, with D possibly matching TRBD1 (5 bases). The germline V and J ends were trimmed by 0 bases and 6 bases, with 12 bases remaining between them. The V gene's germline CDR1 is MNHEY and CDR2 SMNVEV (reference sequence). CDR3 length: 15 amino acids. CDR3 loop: CASSLSSGPGQPQHF. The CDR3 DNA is TGTGCCAGCAGTTTATCGTCGGGGCCCGGTCAGCCCCAGCATTTT.

Here the CDR3 DNA reads TGTGCCAGCAGCTTAGCGCTGGCCGGTAACACTGAAGCTTTCTTT. Translated: CASSLALAGNTEAFF. This chain links TRBV7-9 with TRBJ1-1; no definite D call. CDR1 and CDR2 (germline): SEHNR, FQNEAQ (reference sequence). CDR3 length: 15 amino acids. V shed 0 bases and J shed 2 bases, with 10 bases lying between them.

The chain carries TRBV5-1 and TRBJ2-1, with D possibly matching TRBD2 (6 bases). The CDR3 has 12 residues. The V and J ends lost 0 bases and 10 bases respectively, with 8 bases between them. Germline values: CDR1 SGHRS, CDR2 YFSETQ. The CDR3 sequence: CASSLAREEQFF. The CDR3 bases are TGCGCCAGCAGCTTGGCCCGGGAGGAGCAGTTCTTC.

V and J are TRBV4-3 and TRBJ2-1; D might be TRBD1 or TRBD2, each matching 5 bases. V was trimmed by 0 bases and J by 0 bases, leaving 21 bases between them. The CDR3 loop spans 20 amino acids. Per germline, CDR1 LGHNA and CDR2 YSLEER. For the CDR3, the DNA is TGCGCCAGCAGCCAAGATATCCCTAGGGGACCATTTAGCTCCTACAATGAGCAGTTCTTC. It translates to CASSQDIPRGPFSSYNEQFF.

Here the CDR3 DNA reads TGTGCCAGCAAGGAGGGGACACGGGGTGAAAAACTGTTTTTT. Translating it yields CASKEGTRGEKLFF. This chain links TRBV28 with TRBJ1-4, with TRBD1 as a possible D gene (6 bases). The germline V gene encodes CDR1 MDHEN and CDR2 SYDVKM. The length of the CDR3 is 14 residues. The V gene lost 7 bases and the J gene lost 7 bases, with 16 bases spanning the gap.

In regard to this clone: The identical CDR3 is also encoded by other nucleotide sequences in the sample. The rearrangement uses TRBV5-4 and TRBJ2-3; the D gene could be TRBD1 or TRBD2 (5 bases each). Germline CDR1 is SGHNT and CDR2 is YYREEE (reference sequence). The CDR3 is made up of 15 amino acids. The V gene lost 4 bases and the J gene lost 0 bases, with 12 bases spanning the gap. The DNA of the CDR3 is TGTGCCAGCAGCCTAAAACGGGACAGCACAGATACGCAGTATTTT. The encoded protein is CASSLKRDSTDTQYF.

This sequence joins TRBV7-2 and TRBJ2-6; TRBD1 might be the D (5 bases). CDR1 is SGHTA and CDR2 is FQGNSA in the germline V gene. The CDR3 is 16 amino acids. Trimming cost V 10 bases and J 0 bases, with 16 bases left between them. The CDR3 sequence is CANGRTTLSGANVLTF. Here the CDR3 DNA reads TGTGCCAACGGCCGGACAACCCTCTCTGGGGCCAACGTCCTGACTTTC.

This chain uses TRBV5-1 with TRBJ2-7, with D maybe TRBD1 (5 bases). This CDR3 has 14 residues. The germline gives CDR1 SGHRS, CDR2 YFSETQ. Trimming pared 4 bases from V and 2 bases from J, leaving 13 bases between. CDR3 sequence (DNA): TGCGCCAGCAGCCCGATAGGGGCGACCTACGAGCAGTACTTC. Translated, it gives CASSPIGATYEQYF.

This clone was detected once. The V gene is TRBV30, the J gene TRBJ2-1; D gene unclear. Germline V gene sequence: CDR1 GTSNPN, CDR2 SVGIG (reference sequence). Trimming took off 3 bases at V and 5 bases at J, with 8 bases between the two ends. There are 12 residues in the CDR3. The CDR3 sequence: CAWRDHNNEQFF. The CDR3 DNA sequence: TGTGCCTGGAGGGATCATAACAATGAGCAGTTCTTC.

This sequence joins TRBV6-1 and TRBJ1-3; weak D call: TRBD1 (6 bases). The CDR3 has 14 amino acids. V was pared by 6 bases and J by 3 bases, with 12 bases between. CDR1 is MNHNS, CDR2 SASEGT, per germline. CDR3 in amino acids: CASRGGGSGNTIYF. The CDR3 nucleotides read TGTGCCAGCAGGGGAGGGGGTAGTGGAAACACCATATATTTT.

CDR3 sequence reads: CASSQGMGQGNYEQYF. The CDR3 DNA reads TGCGCCAGCAGCCAAGGCATGGGACAGGGGAACTACGAGCAGTACTTC. The J gene is TRBJ2-7, the V gene TRBV4-1; 10 bases agree with TRBD1. Unmatched junction bases numbered 6, after V lost 1 base and J lost 3 bases. This CDR3 is 16 amino acids long. Germline V gene lookup returns CDR1 MGHRA and CDR2 YSYEKL.

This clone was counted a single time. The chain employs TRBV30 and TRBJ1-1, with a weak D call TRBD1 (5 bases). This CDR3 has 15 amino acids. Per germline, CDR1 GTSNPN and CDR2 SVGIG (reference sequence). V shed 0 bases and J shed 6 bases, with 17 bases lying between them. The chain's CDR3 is CAWSVKAGYYAEAFF. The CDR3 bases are TGTGCCTGGAGTGTAAAGGCAGGGTATTATGCTGAAGCTTTCTTT. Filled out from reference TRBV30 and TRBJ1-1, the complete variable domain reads SQTIHQWPATLVQPVGSPLSLECTVEGTSNPNLYWYRQAAGRGLQLLFYSVGIGQISSEVPQNLSASRPQDRQFILSSKKLLLSDSGFYLCAWSVKAGYYAEAFFGQGTRLTVV.

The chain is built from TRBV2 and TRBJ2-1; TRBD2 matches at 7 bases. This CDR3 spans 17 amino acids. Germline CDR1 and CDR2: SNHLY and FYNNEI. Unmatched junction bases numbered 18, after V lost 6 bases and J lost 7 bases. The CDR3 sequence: CASRGQVAGGWWNEQFF. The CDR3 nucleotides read TGTGCCAGCAGAGGGCAGGTAGCGGGCGGGTGGTGGAATGAGCAGTTCTTC.

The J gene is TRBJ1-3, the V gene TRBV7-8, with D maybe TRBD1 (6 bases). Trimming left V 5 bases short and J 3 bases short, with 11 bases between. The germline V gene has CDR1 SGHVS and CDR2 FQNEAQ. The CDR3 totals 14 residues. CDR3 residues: CASSPDRIGNTIYF. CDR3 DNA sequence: TGTGCCAGCAGCCCGGACAGAATTGGAAACACCATATATTTT.